Below, one TCR beta chain is given with its context. Its antigen is currently not known. No base qualities exist here, and no much larger clone lies one base off it. The data were obtained in a study of tumor and adjacent non-tumor tissue in lung cancer (dated by TCRdb to 2017 to 2018). Notes on the research overall: Patients with adenocarcinoma (12), squamous cell carcinoma (2) and small cell lung cancer (1) were included in the cohort. The study compared bulk TCRbeta repertoires from lung tumor tissue and matched distant non-tumor lung tissue of under 16 lung cancer patients. The roughly 15 patients were aged 31 to 76 years, included ten or so men and 5 women, and had TNM stage I to III disease. A total of some 130,000,000 productive TCRbeta reads were generated by sequencing, corresponding to an average of roughly 4 million reads per sample. For each patient, one tumor sample and one normal lung sample were taken, giving about 29 paired specimens that underwent TCRbeta CDR3 sequencing. Here is what the overall study found, with its caveats: TCR diversity (inverse Simpson) was significantly higher in tumor than in normal lung tissue (approximately 400 vs 170, P = 0.0075, Mann-Whitney U test). TCR diversity was significantly higher in younger patients, and greater tumor TCR diversity was associated with shorter overall survival and shorter disease-free survival. Because peripheral blood was not sequenced, the blood TCRbeta repertoires of the lung cancer patients in the study went unexamined. The cohort had only about 14 patients, and the authors noted that larger samples and more detailed clinical data are needed. The top 100 clones made up a significantly larger cumulative share of the repertoire in normal lung than in tumor tissue. The sequencing platform is not named in the methods, and unique molecular identifiers are not mentioned.

From the germline V gene (reference sequence), CDR1 is SGHNT and CDR2 is YYREEE. V loses 4 bases, J loses 4 bases, and the germline ends lie 17 bases apart. The CDR3 runs 16 residues from the cysteine to the phenylalanine. Only the CDR3 region is kept as DNA, spanning 48 bases read in frame from base 1. The library relied on multiplex PCR. Data came from an Illumina HiSeq 2500. TCRbeta libraries were built by three rounds of nested PCR using primers (Table S4), following protocols modified from ARM-PCR. Before sequencing, PCR products of 200-500 bp were excised from the gel and purified with the QIAquick gel extraction kit. As for how the authors treated the data: Trimmomatic was used to clean the reads, FLASH merged the cleaned reads into complete CDR3 sequences, and MiTCR assigned the sequences to V(D)J germline segments. Clonal diversity was computed as the inverse Simpson's index with VDJtools. In-frame sequences lacking a premature stop codon were counted as productive reads. The public reads were run again by TCRdb, first through fastp at Q25 and then through MiXCR, and only productive beta chains were kept. Rows merge per CDR3 protein into single entries with the most common DNA and genes. The V and J calls reflect TCRdb's pipeline rather than the authors' work. This sample gives about 60,000 distinct CDR3 sequences in total; around two thirds of them show up just once. The ten most abundant clones make up more than 30% of the sample.

Bulk unsorted tissue served as the source for RNA extraction, and RNA quality was assessed using a NanoDrop ND-1000 and an Agilent 2100. The normal lung samples consisted of distant non-tumor tissue collected more than 3 cm from the tumor edge. The donors were newly diagnosed lung cancer patients admitted for thoracic surgery in China from August to November 2014 who had not received prior chemotherapy. Patients with previous radiotherapy or chemotherapy, or with another concurrent cancer, were excluded from the study. Surgical tissue pieces of about 1-2.3 cm3 were preserved in RNAlater solution and were kept at -80 degrees C until use.

The clonotype originates from a man between 65 and 79 years old with non-small cell lung cancer. Sequences were obtained from distant non-tumor lung tissue. This chain is built from TRBV5-4 and TRBJ2-2; a tentative D call is TRBD1 (6 bases match). CDR3 protein: CASSPGPGHSTGELFF. The nucleotides read TGTGCCAGCAGCCCGGGCCCGGGACACAGCACCGGGGAGCTGTTTTTT.